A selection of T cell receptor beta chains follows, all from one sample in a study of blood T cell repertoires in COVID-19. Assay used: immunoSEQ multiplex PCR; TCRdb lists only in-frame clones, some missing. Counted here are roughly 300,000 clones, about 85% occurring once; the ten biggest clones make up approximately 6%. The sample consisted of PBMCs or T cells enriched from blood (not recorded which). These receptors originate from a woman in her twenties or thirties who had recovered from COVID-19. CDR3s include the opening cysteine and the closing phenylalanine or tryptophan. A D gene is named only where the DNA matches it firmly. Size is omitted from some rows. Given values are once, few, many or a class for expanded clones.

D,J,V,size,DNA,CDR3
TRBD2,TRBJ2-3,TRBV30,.,TGTGCCTGGAGGGCGACTAGCGCAGATACGCAGTATTTT,CAWRATSADTQYF
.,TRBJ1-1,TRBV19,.,TGTGCCAGTAGCATGTATCAGGCAGGGACACTGGGTGAAGCTTTCTTT,CASSMYQAGTLGEAFF
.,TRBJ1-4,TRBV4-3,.,TGCGCCAGCAGCCAAGATGGGGACACCTATGAAAAACTGTTTTTT,CASSQDGDTYEKLFF
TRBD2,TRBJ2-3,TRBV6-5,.,TGTGCCAGCAGTTACACTCGGGGGGGCGGGGCAGATACGCAGTATTTT,CASSYTRGGGADTQYF
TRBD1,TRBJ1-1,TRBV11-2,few,TGTGCCAGCAGCTTAGTGATAGGGACAGTGAACACTGAAGCTTTCTTT,CASSLVIGTVNTEAFF
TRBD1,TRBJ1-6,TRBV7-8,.,TGTGCCAGCAGCCCGGGACAGGCTTATAATTCACCCCTCCACTTT,CASSPGQAYNSPLHF
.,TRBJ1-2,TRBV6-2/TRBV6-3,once,TGTGCCAGCAGCGGACGGGGGTGGGTTAACTATGGCTACACCTTC,CASSGRGWVNYGYTF
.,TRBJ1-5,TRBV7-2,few,TGTGCCAGCAGCCCTCGGGAGGCATACAATCAGCCCCAGCATTTT,CASSPREAYNQPQHF
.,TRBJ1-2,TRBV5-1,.,TGCGCCAGCAACACCGAAACCGGGGGACCAGCCTTC,CASNTETGGPAF
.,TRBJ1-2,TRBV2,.,TGTGCCAGCAGTGGCAGGGGCAAGGCGGATGGCTACACCTTC,CASSGRGKADGYTF